A selection of T cell receptor beta chains follows, all from one sample in a study of blood T cell repertoires in COVID-19. This table comes from immunoSEQ multiplex PCR, and its TCRdb copy is limited to in-frame clones, with some not included. Here the sample spans 45,000 to 60,000 clones, about four fifths being singletons. The sample was peripheral blood. These TCRs come from a woman older than 75 with acute or convalescent COVID-19. Both conserved end residues are part of each CDR3. Each record gives: clone size, D gene, V gene, J gene, CDR3 protein, CDR3 DNA. D genes are given only for firm matches. Where a row states a size, it is once, few, many or the class of an expanded clone; other rows omit it.

NA	TRBD2	TRBV19	TRBJ2-5	CASSITSGSWETQYF	TGTGCCAGTAGTATTACTAGCGGGAGTTGGGAGACCCAGTACTTC
NA	TRBD2	TRBV7-2	TRBJ2-7	CASSLGGRTYEQYF	TGTGCCAGCAGCTTAGGCGGGAGGACCTACGAGCAGTACTTC
NA	TRBD1	TRBV19	TRBJ2-1	CASGTVYYNEQFF	TGTGCCAGCGGGACAGTCTACTACAATGAGCAGTTCTTC
NA	NA	TRBV7-2	TRBJ1-2	CASSSRRGYGYTF	TGTGCCAGCAGCTCCCGGAGGGGTTATGGCTACACCTTC
few	TRBD1	TRBV7-2	TRBJ1-5	CASSLRTGAFQPQHF	TGTGCCAGCAGCCTCAGGACAGGTGCTTTTCAGCCCCAGCATTTT
NA	TRBD1	TRBV29-1	TRBJ1-2	CSVERYSGQGLGYTF	TGCAGCGTTGAAAGATATTCCGGACAGGGTCTGGGCTACACCTTC
few	NA	TRBV2	TRBJ1-6	CASYGYSRALHF	TGTGCCAGCTATGGGTACTCGAGGGCCCTCCACTTT
few	NA	TRBV4-1	TRBJ2-7	CASSQDRWGGAGYEQYF	TGCGCCAGCAGCCAAGATCGGTGGGGCGGGGCGGGCTACGAGCAGTACTTC
NA	TRBD1	TRBV5-1	TRBJ1-4	CASSYLGGVSTNEKLFF	TGCGCCAGCAGCTACCTAGGGGGCGTCTCGACTAATGAAAAACTGTTTTTT
NA	TRBD1	TRBV7-9	TRBJ1-4	CASSPGQNEKLFF	TGTGCCAGCAGCCCGGGACAGAATGAAAAACTGTTTTTT
NA	NA	TRBV5-4	TRBJ2-5	CASSLSFGGPVYF	TGTGCCAGCAGCCTTTCCTTCGGCGGCCCGGTCTACTTC
NA	NA	TRBV10-3	TRBJ1-3	CAISGTASGNTIYF	TGTGCCATCAGTGGAACAGCATCTGGAAACACCATATATTTT
NA	NA	TRBV6-5	TRBJ1-1	CASSAREGTEAFF	TGTGCCAGCAGCGCAAGAGAGGGCACTGAAGCTTTCTTT
NA	TRBD2	TRBV9	TRBJ2-1	CASSAPGLAGVNEQFF	TGTGCCAGCAGCGCACCGGGACTAGCGGGAGTAAATGAGCAGTTCTTC
once	TRBD1	TRBV27	TRBJ1-1	CASNLRDSPTNTEAFF	TGTGCCAGCAACCTACGGGACAGCCCTACGAACACTGAAGCTTTCTTT
once	NA	TRBV9	TRBJ2-1	CASSVGRGLKMTDEQFF	TGTGCCAGCAGCGTAGGCCGCGGCTTGAAGATGACGGATGAGCAGTTCTTC
NA	NA	TRBV3-1/TRBV3-2	TRBJ1-5	CASSQSFMPGQPQHF	TGTGCCAGCAGCCAATCATTTATGCCGGGGCAGCCCCAGCATTTT
NA	NA	TRBV5-1	TRBJ2-2	CASSWDTSNTGELFF	TGCGCCAGCAGCTGGGACACCTCGAACACCGGGGAGCTGTTTTTT
NA	TRBD1	TRBV29-1	TRBJ1-2	CSVDWDGRGDGYTF	TGCAGCGTTGACTGGGACGGCAGGGGGGATGGCTACACCTTC
NA	TRBD1	TRBV2	TRBJ1-5	CASSAQQGAFNQPQHF	TGTGCCAGCAGTGCCCAACAGGGGGCGTTCAATCAGCCCCAGCATTTT
NA	TRBD2	TRBV5-1	TRBJ2-2	CASSLGGVSGSRGELFF	TGCGCCAGCAGCTTGGGGGGCGTGAGCGGGAGCCGCGGGGAGCTGTTTTTT
NA	NA	TRBV11-2	TRBJ2-2	CASSPLGLYPGELFF	TGTGCCAGCAGCCCACTGGGGCTTTACCCCGGGGAGCTGTTTTTT
NA	NA	TRBV18	TRBJ1-5	CASSAVPNSNQPQHF	TGTGCCAGCTCAGCGGTCCCTAATAGCAATCAGCCCCAGCATTTT
NA	TRBD1	TRBV2	TRBJ1-2	CASSWGTGDGYTF	TGTGCCAGCAGCTGGGGGACAGGGGATGGCTACACCTTC
NA	NA	TRBV15	TRBJ2-3	CATSRASLSTDTQYF	TGTGCCACCAGCAGAGCCAGTCTTAGCACAGATACGCAGTATTTT
once	NA	TRBV27	TRBJ2-3	CASRLKGQSTDTQYF	TGTGCCAGCAGACTTAAAGGACAGAGCACAGATACGCAGTATTTT
NA	TRBD2	TRBV10-2	TRBJ2-5	CASNPGLAGGPRVETQYF	TGCGCCAGCAACCCCGGCCTAGCGGGGGGGCCCAGGGTAGAGACCCAGTACTTC
few	TRBD2	TRBV29-1	TRBJ2-1	CSVRVGAGDEFF	TGCAGCGTTCGAGTAGGAGCGGGAGACGAATTCTTC
NA	NA	TRBV4-1	TRBJ2-3	CASSQDSGSTDTQYF	TGCGCCAGCAGCCAAGATAGCGGAAGCACAGATACGCAGTATTTT